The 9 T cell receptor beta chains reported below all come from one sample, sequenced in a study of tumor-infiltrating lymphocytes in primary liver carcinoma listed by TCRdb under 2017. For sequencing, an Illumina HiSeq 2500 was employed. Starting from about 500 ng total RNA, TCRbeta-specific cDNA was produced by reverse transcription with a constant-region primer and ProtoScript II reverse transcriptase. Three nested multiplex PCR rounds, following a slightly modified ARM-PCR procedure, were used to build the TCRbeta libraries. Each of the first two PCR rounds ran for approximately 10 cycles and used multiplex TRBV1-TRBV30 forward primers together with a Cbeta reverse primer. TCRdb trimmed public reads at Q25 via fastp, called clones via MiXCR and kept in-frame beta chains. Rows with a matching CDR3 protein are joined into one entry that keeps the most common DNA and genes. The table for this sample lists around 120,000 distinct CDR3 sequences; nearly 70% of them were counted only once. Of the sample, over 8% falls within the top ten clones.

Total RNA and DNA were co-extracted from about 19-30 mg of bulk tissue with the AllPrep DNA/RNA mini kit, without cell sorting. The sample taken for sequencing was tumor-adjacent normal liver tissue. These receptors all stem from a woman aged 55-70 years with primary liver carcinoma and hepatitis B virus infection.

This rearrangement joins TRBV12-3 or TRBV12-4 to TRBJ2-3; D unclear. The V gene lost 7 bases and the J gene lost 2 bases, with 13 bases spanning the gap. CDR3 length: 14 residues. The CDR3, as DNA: TGTGCCAGCACCTTGGGCAGAAACACAGATACGCAGTATTTT. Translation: CASTLGRNTDTQYF.

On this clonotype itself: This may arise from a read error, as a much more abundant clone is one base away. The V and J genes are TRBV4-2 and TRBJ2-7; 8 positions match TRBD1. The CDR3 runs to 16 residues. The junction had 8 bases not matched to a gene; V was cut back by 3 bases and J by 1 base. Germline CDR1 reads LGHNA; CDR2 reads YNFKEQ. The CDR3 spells CASSQAMGQASYEQYF. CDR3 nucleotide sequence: TGTGCCAGCAGCCAGGCCATGGGACAGGCTTCCTACGAGCAGTACTTC.

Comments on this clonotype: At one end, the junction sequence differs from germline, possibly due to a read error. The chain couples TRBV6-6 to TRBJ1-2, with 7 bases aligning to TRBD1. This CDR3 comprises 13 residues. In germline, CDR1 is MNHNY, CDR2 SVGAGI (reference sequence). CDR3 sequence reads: CAGSYGFEGAGAF. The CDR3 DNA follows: TGTGCCGGCAGTTACGGGTTTGAGGGGGCAGGCGCCTTC.

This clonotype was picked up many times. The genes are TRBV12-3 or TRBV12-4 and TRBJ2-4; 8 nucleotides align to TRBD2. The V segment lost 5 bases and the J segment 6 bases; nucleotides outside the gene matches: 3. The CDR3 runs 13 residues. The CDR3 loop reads CASSRAGVNIQYF. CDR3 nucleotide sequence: TGTGCCAGCAGTCGAGCGGGAGTAAACATTCAGTACTTC.

The CDR3 spells CASSYQRTNGLTDTQYF. Here the CDR3 DNA reads TGCGCCAGCAGCTACCAAAGGACTAACGGACTCACAGATACGCAGTATTTT. The chain combines TRBV4-1 with TRBJ2-3; a possible D gene is TRBD2 (6 bases). The CDR3 runs to 17 residues. V was shortened by 5 bases and J by 2 bases, with 20 bases between the two germline ends. The V gene's germline CDR1 is MGHRA and CDR2 YSYEKL.

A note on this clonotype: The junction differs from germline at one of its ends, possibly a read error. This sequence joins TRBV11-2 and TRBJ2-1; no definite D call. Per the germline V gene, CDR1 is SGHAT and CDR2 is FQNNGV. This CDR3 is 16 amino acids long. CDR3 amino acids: CVSIIVQRRFYNEQFF. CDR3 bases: TGTGTCAGCATCATCGTCCAGCGTAGATTTTACAATGAGCAGTTCTTC. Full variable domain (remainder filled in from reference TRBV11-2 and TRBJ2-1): EAGVAQSPRYKIIEKRQSVAFWCNPISGHATLYWYQQILGQGPKLLIQFQNNGVVDDSQLPKDRFSAERLKGVDSTLKIQPAKLEDSAVYLCVSIIVQRRFYNEQFFGPGTRLTVL.

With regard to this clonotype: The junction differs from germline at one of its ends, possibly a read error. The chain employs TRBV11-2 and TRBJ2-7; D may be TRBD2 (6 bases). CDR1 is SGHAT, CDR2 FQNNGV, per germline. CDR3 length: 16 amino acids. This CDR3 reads CAVAGASVKGAYEHYF. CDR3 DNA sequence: TGTGCCGTAGCCGGGGCTAGCGTGAAAGGCGCCTACGAGCATTACTTC.

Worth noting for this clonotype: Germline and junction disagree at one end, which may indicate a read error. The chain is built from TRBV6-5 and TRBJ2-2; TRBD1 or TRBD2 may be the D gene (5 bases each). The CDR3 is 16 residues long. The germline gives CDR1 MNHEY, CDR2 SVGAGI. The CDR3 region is CASSYSTQETTGELFF. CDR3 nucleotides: TGTGCCAGCAGTTACTCAACACAGGAGACGACCGGGGAGCTCTTTTTT.

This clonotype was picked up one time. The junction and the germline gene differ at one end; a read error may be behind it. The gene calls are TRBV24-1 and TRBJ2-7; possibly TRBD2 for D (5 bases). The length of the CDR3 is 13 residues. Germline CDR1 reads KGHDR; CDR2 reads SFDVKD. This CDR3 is CATSARGNYEQYF. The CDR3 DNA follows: TGTGCCACCAGTGCTCGGGGTAACTACGAGCAGTATTTC.